These 5 T cell receptor beta chains came from one sample sequenced in a study of regulatory T cells in long-lasting Graves disease. Time point meaning: newly diagnosed GD, antithyroid drugs for less than 3 months. Isolated PBMC RNA provided the starting material for the TCR library. To make TCR beta libraries, researchers used iRepertoire HTBI primers and Arm-PCR of CDR3 regions. TCRdb re-called the multiplex PCR reads with MiXCR, one entry per CDR3 protein. The profile shows around 250,000 distinct CDR3 sequences, more than 15% of them singletons. This sample was also put to use in a study of T cells in Graves' hyperthyroidism and ophthalmopathy.

This specimen was peripheral blood mononuclear cells (PBMCs), taken at new diagnosis, from a patient treated with antithyroid drugs. These receptors originate from a young woman with Graves disease.

The V gene is TRBV19, the J gene TRBJ1-2; D unresolved. Germline assignment: CDR1 LNHDA and CDR2 SQIVND (reference sequence). This CDR3 contains 15 residues. Trimming shortened V by 3 bases and J by 8 bases, and 19 bases separated the two germline ends. The CDR3 loop is CASSISLESPAGYTF. Written as DNA, the CDR3 is TGTGCCAGTAGTATCTCTCTGGAGAGCCCAGCGGGCTACACCTTC.

In its sample, this clonotype was seen many times. This rearrangement joins TRBV5-5 to TRBJ2-7, with D hard to call. This CDR3 has 14 residues. V was pared by 4 bases and J by 4 bases, with 15 bases between. The germline gives CDR1 SGHKS, CDR2 YYEKEE (reference sequence). The CDR3 loop reads CASSLTSKAYEQYF. CDR3 bases: TGTGCCAGCAGCCTGACATCAAAAGCTTACGAGCAGTACTTC.

The sample holds many counts of this clonotype. The DNA for the CDR3 is TGCAGCGTCCAAACAGGGAAGGGCTATGGCTACACCTTC. Residues: CSVQTGKGYGYTF. This chain connects TRBV29-1 to TRBJ1-2; D may be TRBD1 (6 bases). Germline CDR1 and CDR2: SQVTM and ANQGSEA. V was shortened by 6 bases and J by 4 bases, with 15 bases between the two germline ends. The CDR3 sequence is 13 residues long.

A note on this clonotype: A much larger clone differs from this one at a single base, so this may be a read error. The gene calls are TRBV12-3 or TRBV12-4 and TRBJ2-2; D is uncertain. The CDR3 length is 12 residues. V shed 6 bases and J shed 6 bases, with 8 bases lying between them. The CDR3 is CASRVYAGELFF. CDR3 DNA: TGTGCCAGCAGGGTCTACGCCGGGGAGCTGTTTTTT.

In this sample, this clonotype turned up many times. The chain uses TRBV7-9 and TRBJ2-3; 8 bases line up with TRBD2. This CDR3 has 15 residues. Losses at the gene ends were 3 bases for V and 3 bases for J; bases not matched to a gene: 5. From germline, CDR1 is SEHNR and CDR2 FQNEAQ (reference sequence). This CDR3 reads CASSLGGGGTDTQYF. CDR3 nucleotide sequence: TGTGCCAGCAGCTTGGGGGGCGGGGGGACAGATACGCAGTATTTT. Drawing the rest from reference TRBV7-9 and TRBJ2-3, the complete variable domain is DTGVSQNPRHKITKRGQNVTFRCDPISEHNRLYWYRQTLGQGPEFLTYFQNEAQLEKSRLLSDRFSAERPKGSFSTLEIQRTEQGDSAMYLCASSLGGGGTDTQYFGPGTRLTVL.